Here is one TCR beta chain with its context. Its specificity is not known. This sample is drawn from a study of T cells after yellow fever vaccination. Study overall: Those fractions that held only low numbers of cells were prepared using the SMART-Seq v4 Ultra Low Input RNA kit.

CDR1 is SGHNT, CDR2 YYREEE, per germline (reference sequence). With 6 bases removed from V and 6 bases from J, the gap between germline ends came to 13 bases. The CDR3 has 13 amino acids. It was through 5'RACE template switching that TCR cDNA was made, with a universal primer site and UMIs added. TCRdb called the 5' RACE reads again in MiXCR, with one record for every CDR3 protein. The sample holds almost 600,000 distinct CDR3 sequences; about 13% are singletons and the top ten take 11% to 15%. Study-level results: Post-booster reappearance was seen for most primary-vaccination clones (96% CD4, around 89% CD8). It was a small share of clonotypes that appeared in both CD4 and CD8 compartments.

The origin of this receptor is a man aged 25 to 40 who received the YFV17D yellow fever vaccine. The sample consisted of PBMCs, taken on the day of the yellow fever booster vaccination. J is TRBJ2-1 and V is TRBV5-4; maybe TRBD1 (7 bases). The CDR3 spells CASTQGGSNEQFF. In DNA form, the CDR3 reads TGTGCCAGCACCCAGGGGGGTTCCAATGAGCAGTTCTTC.